The rows below give T cell receptor beta chains drawn from one sample of a study of chemoradiotherapy in HPV16-positive cancers. Repertoires were generated with immunoSEQ multiplex PCR, while TCRdb's copy carries only in-frame clones and drops some. The sample contains 3,000 or so clones, around 90% of which appear only once. The sequencing here drew on tumor tissue, taken from a patient who underwent chemoradiotherapy. Receptor source: a human donor with HPV-associated anogenital cancer. Both conserved end residues are part of each CDR3. The D gene is left open where the match is weak. Clone size appears in some rows only: once, few, many, or a class for an expanded clone.

clone_size: .; v_call: TRBV6-1; d_call: .; j_call: TRBJ1-1; cdr3_nt: TGTGCCAGCAGTGACCGTCTCACTGAAGCTTTCTTT; cdr3_aa: CASSDRLTEAFF
clone_size: few; v_call: TRBV4-1; d_call: .; j_call: TRBJ2-7; cdr3_nt: TGCGCCAGCAGCCAAGATCAGGACAGATCCTACGAGCAGTACTTC; cdr3_aa: CASSQDQDRSYEQYF
clone_size: .; v_call: TRBV7-2; d_call: TRBD2; j_call: TRBJ2-1; cdr3_nt: TGTGCCAGCAGCTTACAAGCGGGAGGGCAGGGGAATGAGCAGTTCTTC; cdr3_aa: CASSLQAGGQGNEQFF
clone_size: .; v_call: TRBV6-4; d_call: TRBD2; j_call: TRBJ2-1; cdr3_nt: TGTGCCAGCAGTGAGGGCCGGGAGGGGCACAATGAGCAGTTCTTC; cdr3_aa: CASSEGREGHNEQFF
clone_size: .; v_call: TRBV15; d_call: .; j_call: TRBJ1-3; cdr3_nt: TGTGCCACCCAACCGCGGTTCCTACCCTCTGGAAACACCATATATTTT; cdr3_aa: CATQPRFLPSGNTIYF
clone_size: large; v_call: TRBV9; d_call: TRBD1; j_call: TRBJ2-7; cdr3_nt: TGTGCCAGCAGCGCCCAGGGGGCCCGGGGCGAGCAGTACTTC; cdr3_aa: CASSAQGARGEQYF
clone_size: .; v_call: TRBV28; d_call: .; j_call: TRBJ1-4; cdr3_nt: TGTGCCAGCAGTTTCGGCTCAGGGGCGGGAAGTGAAAAACTGTTTTTT; cdr3_aa: CASSFGSGAGSEKLFF
clone_size: .; v_call: TRBV5-6; d_call: .; j_call: TRBJ2-1; cdr3_nt: TGTGCCAGCAGCACCTCTCGCACAGGTAATGAGCAGTTCTTC; cdr3_aa: CASSTSRTGNEQFF
clone_size: .; v_call: TRBV7-9; d_call: .; j_call: TRBJ2-1; cdr3_nt: TGTGCCAGCAGCTTCCTCCACCTAGGGGTCAATGAGCAGTTCTTC; cdr3_aa: CASSFLHLGVNEQFF
clone_size: .; v_call: TRBV6-5; d_call: .; j_call: TRBJ2-7; cdr3_nt: TGTGCCAGCAGTTATGGGCGGCTATTCTACGAGCAGTACTTC; cdr3_aa: CASSYGRLFYEQYF
clone_size: .; v_call: TRBV7-9; d_call: .; j_call: TRBJ1-6; cdr3_nt: TGTGCCACCAATAACCTCGGTAACTCACCCCTCCACTTT; cdr3_aa: CATNNLGNSPLHF
clone_size: few; v_call: TRBV28; d_call: .; j_call: TRBJ1-2; cdr3_nt: TGTGCCAGCAGATCCCCCGAGGGAGGGGGAAACTATGGCTACACCTTC; cdr3_aa: CASRSPEGGGNYGYTF